This entry features one T cell receptor (beta chain) sequence. As processed by the authors: Reference gene primers were amplified, and this amplification served to estimate nucleated cell counts. The data were produced by immunoSEQ multiplex PCR, yet TCRdb's version contains in-frame clones alone and is incomplete. Clone size and V and J calls were adopted from that table, with D and trimming inferred from the DNA. The top ten hold 3% of the sample, which has 350,000 to 450,000 clones, about 87% seen once. The sample comes from a study of blood T cell repertoires in COVID-19. The overall study: PBMCs, B-cell-depleted T cells, or T cells were the source of the cDNA or gDNA that made up the material.

Germline V gene sequence: CDR1 SNHLY, CDR2 FYNNEI. Trimming cost V 7 bases and J 0 bases, with 11 bases left between them. This CDR3 is built from 14 residues. The receptor's source is a human donor in a cohort sampled during active COVID-19. The specimen sequenced was peripheral blood. The J gene is TRBJ2-3, the V gene TRBV2, with a tentative D call TRBD2 (5 bases). In DNA, the CDR3 is TGTGCCAGCAAAGACCGGGGAAGCACAGATACGCAGTATTTT. It codes for CASKDRGSTDTQYF.